In this sample, the clone carrying this T cell receptor beta chain turned up once. The antigen remains unidentified. Random hexamers were used to reverse transcribe an amount of roughly 0.5 to 1 ug RNA. TCRdb redid the calling of the immunoSEQ multiplex PCR reads with MiXCR, one entry per CDR3 protein. This table holds under 95,000 distinct CDR3 sequences, about 95% found once. Trimming took 3 bases from V and 0 from J, leaving 6 bases between them. The CDR3 is 15 amino acids. The germline CDR1 and CDR2 sequences are SGHTA and FQGNSA. This specimen belongs to a study of CD8 T cells in Susac syndrome. Across the whole study: The Susac syndrome patients that were sequenced included 5 or 6 with active disease and fewer than 10 in remission. Study-level findings and limits: Acknowledgment was made by the study that its TCR sequencing and HLA analysis involved a relatively small number of individuals.

Sample: CD4+ T cells from PBMCs. This receptor was taken from a human donor with Susac syndrome. V and J are TRBV7-2 and TRBJ2-6; D remains ambiguous. The CDR3 region is CASSLLASGANVLTF. The DNA for the CDR3 is TGTGCCAGCAGCTTGCTGGCCTCTGGGGCCAACGTCCTGACTTTC. The whole variable domain, remainder taken from reference TRBV7-2 and TRBJ2-6, is GAGVSQSPSNKVTEKGKDVELRCDPISGHTALYWYRQSLGQGLEFLIYFQGNSAPDKSGLPSDRFSAERTGGSVSTLTIQRTQQEDSAVYLCASSLLASGANVLTFGAGSRLTVL.